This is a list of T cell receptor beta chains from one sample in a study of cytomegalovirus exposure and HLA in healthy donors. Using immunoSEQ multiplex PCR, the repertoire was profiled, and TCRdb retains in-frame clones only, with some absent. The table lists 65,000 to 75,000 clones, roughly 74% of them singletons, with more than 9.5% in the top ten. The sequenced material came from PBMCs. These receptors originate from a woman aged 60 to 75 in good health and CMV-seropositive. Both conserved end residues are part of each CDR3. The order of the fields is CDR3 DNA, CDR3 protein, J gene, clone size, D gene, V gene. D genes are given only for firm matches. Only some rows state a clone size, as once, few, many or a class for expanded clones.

CDR3nt: TGTGCCAGCAGCGTGGGACTAGCGGGGACCGGGGAGCTGTTTTTT
CDR3aa: CASSVGLAGTGELFF
j_gene: TRBJ2-2
abundance: -
d_gene: TRBD2
v_gene: TRBV7-9

CDR3nt: TGCGCCAGCAGCTTGGAGCTAGCGGGGTCCACAGATACGCAGTATTTT
CDR3aa: CASSLELAGSTDTQYF
j_gene: TRBJ2-3
abundance: -
d_gene: TRBD2
v_gene: TRBV5-1

CDR3nt: TGCGCCAGCAGTTCCAACGGCAGGTCAGAGACCCAGTACTTC
CDR3aa: CASSSNGRSETQYF
j_gene: TRBJ2-5
abundance: -
d_gene: -
v_gene: TRBV5-1

CDR3nt: TGCAGCGTTGGATCAGGGGTCGGTCAGCCCCAGCATTTT
CDR3aa: CSVGSGVGQPQHF
j_gene: TRBJ1-5
abundance: -
d_gene: -
v_gene: TRBV29-1

CDR3nt: TGTGCCAGCAGCCTCCGAACAATTACTAACTATGGCTACACCTTC
CDR3aa: CASSLRTITNYGYTF
j_gene: TRBJ1-2
abundance: -
d_gene: -
v_gene: TRBV2

CDR3nt: TGCGCCAGCAGCCCCGGGACTAGCGTAAAAAACATTCAGTACTTC
CDR3aa: CASSPGTSVKNIQYF
j_gene: TRBJ2-4
abundance: -
d_gene: TRBD2
v_gene: TRBV5-1

CDR3nt: TGTGCCAGCAGTGGGGACAGAAACATTCAGTACTTC
CDR3aa: CASSGDRNIQYF
j_gene: TRBJ2-4
abundance: -
d_gene: TRBD1
v_gene: TRBV2

CDR3nt: TGTGCCAGCAGCTTGCAGGGCCTGAGCAATCAGCCCCAGCATTTT
CDR3aa: CASSLQGLSNQPQHF
j_gene: TRBJ1-5
abundance: -
d_gene: -
v_gene: TRBV5-6

CDR3nt: TGTGCCATCAGCCCAAAGGACAGGCCGTTTGAGACCCAGTACTTC
CDR3aa: CAISPKDRPFETQYF
j_gene: TRBJ2-5
abundance: -
d_gene: TRBD1
v_gene: TRBV10-3

CDR3nt: TGTGCCAGCATCCTGGGACAGGGGACCGAGACCCAGTACTTC
CDR3aa: CASILGQGTETQYF
j_gene: TRBJ2-5
abundance: -
d_gene: TRBD1
v_gene: TRBV6-1

CDR3nt: TGTGCCAGCAGCTTCCCCGGGTACTACGAGCAGTACTTC
CDR3aa: CASSFPGYYEQYF
j_gene: TRBJ2-7
abundance: -
d_gene: -
v_gene: TRBV5-5

CDR3nt: TGTGCCAGTAGTATCGGCCAGGAAGAGACCCAGTACTTC
CDR3aa: CASSIGQEETQYF
j_gene: TRBJ2-5
abundance: few
d_gene: -
v_gene: TRBV19

CDR3nt: TGTGCCGCCGGGATGGTCGGCGACACTGAAGCTTTCTTT
CDR3aa: CAAGMVGDTEAFF
j_gene: TRBJ1-1
abundance: -
d_gene: -
v_gene: TRBV10-3

CDR3nt: TGTGCCAGCAGTAACCCGGGACAGGGAGATATTGGCTACACCTTC
CDR3aa: CASSNPGQGDIGYTF
j_gene: TRBJ1-2
abundance: -
d_gene: TRBD1
v_gene: TRBV6-5

CDR3nt: TGTGCCAGCAGTTCCGGGACAGGGGTCTACGAGCAGTACTTC
CDR3aa: CASSSGTGVYEQYF
j_gene: TRBJ2-7
abundance: few
d_gene: TRBD1
v_gene: TRBV2

CDR3nt: TGTGCCAGCATACAGCCTAACACTGAAGCTTTCTTT
CDR3aa: CASIQPNTEAFF
j_gene: TRBJ1-1
abundance: -
d_gene: -
v_gene: TRBV6-6

CDR3nt: TGTGCCAGCAGCCGACAGGGGGGTTCTGGCTACACCTTC
CDR3aa: CASSRQGGSGYTF
j_gene: TRBJ1-2
abundance: -
d_gene: TRBD1
v_gene: TRBV9

CDR3nt: TGTGCCAGCAGTTTTAACAGGGGGCAGGCCCTCCACTTT
CDR3aa: CASSFNRGQALHF
j_gene: TRBJ1-6
abundance: -
d_gene: TRBD1
v_gene: TRBV7-9

CDR3nt: TGTGCCTGGAGTGCGTCCGGGGGAGGGGCGGCTAATGAAAAACTGTTTTTT
CDR3aa: CAWSASGGGAANEKLFF
j_gene: TRBJ1-4
abundance: -
d_gene: -
v_gene: TRBV30

CDR3nt: TGCGCCAGCAGCGCTAGACAGGGGGCAAACACCGGGGAGCTGTTTTTT
CDR3aa: CASSARQGANTGELFF
j_gene: TRBJ2-2
abundance: -
d_gene: TRBD1
v_gene: TRBV4-1

CDR3nt: TGTGCCAGCAGAACTTCTTGGGACTCCAGCTCCTACAATGAGCAGTTCTTC
CDR3aa: CASRTSWDSSSYNEQFF
j_gene: TRBJ2-1
abundance: -
d_gene: -
v_gene: TRBV27

CDR3nt: TGTGCCAGCTCGCCGACAACAGATACGCAGTATTTT
CDR3aa: CASSPTTDTQYF
j_gene: TRBJ2-3
abundance: once
d_gene: -
v_gene: TRBV6-6

CDR3nt: TGTGCCATCAGTGGGCTCAGGGGGAACACTGAAGCTTTCTTT
CDR3aa: CAISGLRGNTEAFF
j_gene: TRBJ1-1
abundance: -
d_gene: -
v_gene: TRBV10-3

CDR3nt: TGCGCCAGCAGCTCAACAATCTTAGCGGGCTCCTACAATGAGCAGTTCTTC
CDR3aa: CASSSTILAGSYNEQFF
j_gene: TRBJ2-1
abundance: -
d_gene: TRBD2
v_gene: TRBV5-1

CDR3nt: TGTGCCAGCAGTTTAAGGGGGCAGGGGGAGACCCAGTACTTC
CDR3aa: CASSLRGQGETQYF
j_gene: TRBJ2-5
abundance: -
d_gene: TRBD1
v_gene: TRBV27

CDR3nt: TGTGCCAGCAGTGGGAGGGGGCGATCTGGAAACACCATATATTTT
CDR3aa: CASSGRGRSGNTIYF
j_gene: TRBJ1-3
abundance: -
d_gene: TRBD1
v_gene: TRBV2

CDR3nt: TGTGCCAGCAGTGAAGTGGGCGGGAGCTCCTACGAGCAGTACTTC
CDR3aa: CASSEVGGSSYEQYF
j_gene: TRBJ2-7
abundance: medium-sized
d_gene: TRBD2
v_gene: TRBV6-1

CDR3nt: TGTGCCAGCAAAGGCCCCACTAGTGCAGATACGCAGTATTTT
CDR3aa: CASKGPTSADTQYF
j_gene: TRBJ2-3
abundance: -
d_gene: -
v_gene: TRBV2

CDR3nt: TGTGCCAGTAGTATAAAAGGACAAAACACTGAAGCTTTCTTT
CDR3aa: CASSIKGQNTEAFF
j_gene: TRBJ1-1
abundance: -
d_gene: -
v_gene: TRBV19

CDR3nt: TGTGCCAGCAGTGAAAACCTAGCGGGAGGGCCGAACGGGGAGCTGTTTTTT
CDR3aa: CASSENLAGGPNGELFF
j_gene: TRBJ2-2
abundance: -
d_gene: TRBD2
v_gene: TRBV2

CDR3nt: TGTGCCAGTAGGACAGGCAGGAACACTGAAGCTTTCTTT
CDR3aa: CASRTGRNTEAFF
j_gene: TRBJ1-1
abundance: -
d_gene: TRBD1
v_gene: TRBV2

CDR3nt: TGTGCCAGCAGACAGCGGCCCGACCAAGAGACCCAGTACTTC
CDR3aa: CASRQRPDQETQYF
j_gene: TRBJ2-5
abundance: once
d_gene: -
v_gene: TRBV6-1

CDR3nt: TGTGCCAGCAGCTTTAGCGGGACCGGACCGGGGACCCAGTACTTC
CDR3aa: CASSFSGTGPGTQYF
j_gene: TRBJ2-5
abundance: once
d_gene: TRBD2
v_gene: TRBV7-2

CDR3nt: TGTGCCACCAGCAGGACAGGACAGGAAAGCTCCTACGAGCAGTACTTC
CDR3aa: CATSRTGQESSYEQYF
j_gene: TRBJ2-7
abundance: -
d_gene: TRBD1
v_gene: TRBV15

CDR3nt: TGCGCCAGCAGCACAGGGAGCATCTATAATTCACCCCTCCACTTT
CDR3aa: CASSTGSIYNSPLHF
j_gene: TRBJ1-6
abundance: -
d_gene: -
v_gene: TRBV5-1

CDR3nt: TGTGCCAGCAGCTGGATTTTGACAGGACTGAACACTGAAGCTTTCTTT
CDR3aa: CASSWILTGLNTEAFF
j_gene: TRBJ1-1
abundance: few
d_gene: -
v_gene: TRBV5-5

CDR3nt: TGTGCCAGCAGCGATAGCGGGTTTTTAGATACGCAGTATTTT
CDR3aa: CASSDSGFLDTQYF
j_gene: TRBJ2-3
abundance: -
d_gene: TRBD2
v_gene: TRBV7-3

CDR3nt: TGCAGTGCTAAGGGGTCCTACGAGCAGTACTTC
CDR3aa: CSAKGSYEQYF
j_gene: TRBJ2-7
abundance: -
d_gene: -
v_gene: TRBV20-1

CDR3nt: TGTGCCAGCAGCCGAGGACAGTTGGGCAATCAGCCCCAGCATTTT
CDR3aa: CASSRGQLGNQPQHF
j_gene: TRBJ1-5
abundance: -
d_gene: -
v_gene: TRBV6-5

CDR3nt: TGCGCCAGCAGCCTTAACAGGGGGCGGGAAGCTTTCTTT
CDR3aa: CASSLNRGREAFF
j_gene: TRBJ1-1
abundance: few
d_gene: TRBD1
v_gene: TRBV10-2